This T cell receptor (beta chain) was sequenced for a study of memory CD4+ T cells and cytomegalovirus serostatus. Note on this clone: What it binds is unknown.

Assay: immunoSEQ multiplex PCR; the TCRdb copy retains only in-frame clones and omits some. The sample shows some 46,000 clones, roughly 73% of them seen only once. This CDR3 has 15 amino acids. Germline assignment: CDR1 SNHLY and CDR2 FYNNEI. After removal of 2 bases from V and 3 bases from J, the junction contained 6 bases not matched to a gene. General study findings and limits: Repertoires predicted CMV serostatus with median bootstrapped AUC of about 0.96. Each of some 67 CMV-associated TCRbeta sequences occurred in one to five individuals. The CMV-associated TCR signature appears largely within the CD4+ memory repertoire.

Single viable CD3+CD4+CD8-CD45RO+ cells were sorted as the memory CD4+ T cells. Total CD4+ T cells were enriched by CD4 positive selection. The receptor was derived from an adult in good health and CMV-seronegative. Sequencing was performed on memory CD4+ T cells from blood. This rearrangement joins TRBV2 to TRBJ1-2; 7 bases fit TRBD1. The CDR3 region is CASSESQGLYYGYTF. CDR3 sequence (DNA): TGTGCCAGCAGTGAATCACAGGGGCTCTACTATGGCTACACCTTC.